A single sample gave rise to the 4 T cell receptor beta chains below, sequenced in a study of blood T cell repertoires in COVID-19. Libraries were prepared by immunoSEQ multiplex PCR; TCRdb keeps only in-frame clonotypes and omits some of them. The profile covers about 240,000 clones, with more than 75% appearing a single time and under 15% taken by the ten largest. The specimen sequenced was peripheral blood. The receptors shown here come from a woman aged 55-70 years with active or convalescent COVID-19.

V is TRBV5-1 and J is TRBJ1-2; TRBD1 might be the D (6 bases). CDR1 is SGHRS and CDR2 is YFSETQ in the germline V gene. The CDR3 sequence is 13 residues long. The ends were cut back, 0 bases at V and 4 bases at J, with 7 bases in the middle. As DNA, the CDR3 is TGCGCCAGCAGCTTGGGAGGGGGCTATGGCTACACCTTC. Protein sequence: CASSLGGGYGYTF.

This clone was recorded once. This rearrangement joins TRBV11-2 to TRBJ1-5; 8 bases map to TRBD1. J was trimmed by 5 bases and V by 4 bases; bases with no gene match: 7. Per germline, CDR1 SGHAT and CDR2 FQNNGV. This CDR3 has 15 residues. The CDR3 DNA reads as TGTGCCAGCAGCTCCCAGGGGGCCGGGGATCAGCCCCAGCATTTT. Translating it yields CASSSQGAGDQPQHF.

For the CDR3, the DNA is TGTGCCAGCAAAAAACAGGGGGACATTGGCTACACCTTC. Its translation is CASKKQGDIGYTF. The chain uses TRBV27 and TRBJ1-2; 8 positions agree with TRBD1. CDR1 is MNHEY, CDR2 SMNVEV, per germline (reference sequence). The V segment lost 7 bases and the J segment 7 bases; nucleotides outside the gene matches: 8. CDR3 length equals 13 residues.

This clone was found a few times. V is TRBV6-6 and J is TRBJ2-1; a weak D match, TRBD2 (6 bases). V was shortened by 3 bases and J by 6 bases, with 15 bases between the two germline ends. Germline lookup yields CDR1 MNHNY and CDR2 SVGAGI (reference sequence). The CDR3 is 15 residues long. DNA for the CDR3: TGTGCCAGCAGTTATCCAGCGGGTTCTCTCAATGAGCAGTTCTTC. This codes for CASSYPAGSLNEQFF.